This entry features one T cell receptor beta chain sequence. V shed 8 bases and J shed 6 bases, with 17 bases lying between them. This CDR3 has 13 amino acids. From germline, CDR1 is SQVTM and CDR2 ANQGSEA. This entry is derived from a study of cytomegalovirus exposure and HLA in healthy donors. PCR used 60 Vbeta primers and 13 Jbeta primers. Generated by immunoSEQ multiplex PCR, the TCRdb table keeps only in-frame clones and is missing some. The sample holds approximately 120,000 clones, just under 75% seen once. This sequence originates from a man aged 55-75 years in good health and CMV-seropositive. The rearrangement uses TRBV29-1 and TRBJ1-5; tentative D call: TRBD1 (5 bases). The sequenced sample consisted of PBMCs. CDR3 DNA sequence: TGCAGCATCAGCCAGGGTACTGGTCAGCCCCAGCATTTT. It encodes CSISQGTGQPQHF.